The rows below give T cell receptor beta chains drawn from one sample of a study of regulatory T cells in long-lasting Graves disease. TCRdb itself ran the multiplex PCR reads through MiXCR, one entry per CDR3 protein. The sample records about 520,000 distinct CDR3 sequences, about 12% being singletons. Separately, the same data were catalogued under a study of T cells in Graves' hyperthyroidism and ophthalmopathy.

The sequencing here drew on peripheral blood mononuclear cells (PBMCs), taken at new diagnosis, from a patient treated with antithyroid drugs. These receptors all come from a woman aged 25 to 39 with Graves disease. Both conserved end residues are part of each CDR3. The D gene is left open where the match is weak. Not every row has a clone size; where given, it reads once, few, many or a size class.

J,size,D,V,DNA,CDR3
TRBJ2-3,many,NA,TRBV2,TGTGCCAGCAGTGAAAGGGAAACAGATACGCAGTATTTT,CASSERETDTQYF
TRBJ1-1,many,NA,TRBV28,TGTGCCAGCAGTTTAGTCGCATCGTGGACTGAAGCTTTCTTT,CASSLVASWTEAFF
TRBJ2-1,NA,TRBD1,TRBV20-1,TGCAGTGCTAGAATCGGACAGGGACGTGGGGATGATGAGCAGTTCTTC,CSARIGQGRGDDEQFF
TRBJ2-3,many,NA,TRBV5-1,TGCGCCAGCAGCGATCGTCAGGCCCGCACAGATACGCAGTATTTT,CASSDRQARTDTQYF
TRBJ1-5,many,NA,TRBV2,TGTGCCAGCAGTGAGTCGGGGAGGCTAAATCAGCCCCAGCATTTT,CASSESGRLNQPQHF
TRBJ2-3,few,NA,TRBV3-1,TGTGCCAGCAGCCTAACCAGGACAGCCCGGGGCACAGATACGCAGTATTTT,CASSLTRTARGTDTQYF
TRBJ2-3,few,TRBD2,TRBV20-1,TGCAGTGCTAGAACCCGGCTAGCGGATAGCACAGATACGCAGTATTTT,CSARTRLADSTDTQYF
TRBJ2-1,many,TRBD2,TRBV5-1,TGCGCCAGCAGCTCAACTTTTAGCGGGAGGGCGGTCTCGGTGAATGAGCAGTTCTTC,CASSSTFSGRAVSVNEQFF
TRBJ2-1,many,NA,TRBV15,TGTGCCACCAGCAGCGATTTGTCAGTATACAATGAGCAGTTCTTC,CATSSDLSVYNEQFF
TRBJ1-3,NA,NA,TRBV18,TGTGCCAGCTCCGATCTTTCAGGGACTTTTGGAAACACCATATATTTT,CASSDLSGTFGNTIYF
TRBJ2-1,few,TRBD2,TRBV3-1,TGTGCCAGCAGCCTGACTAGCGGGAGGGCTTATGAGCAGTTCTTC,CASSLTSGRAYEQFF
TRBJ1-3,many,NA,TRBV3-1,TGTGCCAGCAGCCAAGATCCCAGTGGTGGAAACACCATATATTTT,CASSQDPSGGNTIYF
TRBJ1-3,NA,NA,TRBV7-9,TGTGCCAGCAGCTCAGCCAGTGGGCCTGGAAACACCATATATTTT,CASSSASGPGNTIYF
TRBJ1-1,few,NA,TRBV13,TGCGCCAGCAGCTTAACAGCGCAGAACACTGAAGCTTTCTTT,CASSLTAQNTEAFF
TRBJ2-7,many,TRBD2,TRBV28,TGTGCCAGCAGTCAGATTTCGGGAGGGGTGGCCTACGAGCAGTACTTC,CASSQISGGVAYEQYF
TRBJ1-6,few,NA,TRBV20-1,TGCAGTGCTAGTGACAGGACGACGTATAATTCACCCCTCCACTTT,CSASDRTTYNSPLHF
TRBJ1-2,NA,TRBD1,TRBV25-1,TGTGCCAGCAGTGCAATTACCGGGACAGATGGGTATGGCTACACCTTC,CASSAITGTDGYGYTF
TRBJ1-2,many,TRBD1,TRBV27,TGTGCCAGCAGAACGGGACAGGGGAGGGATGGCTACACCTTC,CASRTGQGRDGYTF
TRBJ2-7,few,NA,TRBV18,TGTGCCAGCTCACCAGAACTGGCCATGGCTAGGTACTTC,CASSPELAMARYF
TRBJ1-1,many,NA,TRBV27,TGTGCCAGCAGTTTGACACCAACGAACACTGAAGCTTTCTTT,CASSLTPTNTEAFF
TRBJ1-1,many,NA,TRBV3-1,TGTGCCAGCAGCCCACGGGATCTGAACACTGAAGCTTTCTTT,CASSPRDLNTEAFF
TRBJ2-2,many,NA,TRBV20-1,TGCAGTGCTCACGGGCCCGCCCGGGCGAACACCGGGGAGCTGTTTTTT,CSAHGPARANTGELFF
TRBJ2-3,many,TRBD2,TRBV2,TGTGCCAGCAGTGAAGCGACGGGAGGTACGCAGTATTTT,CASSEATGGTQYF
TRBJ2-5,many,NA,TRBV11-2,TGTGCCAGCAGCTTAGCTGGGGTGCAAGAGACCCAGTACTTC,CASSLAGVQETQYF
TRBJ2-7,many,NA,TRBV11-2,TGTGCCAGCAGCTCGTCAGCTCGCAGGGACTACGAGCAGTACTTC,CASSSSARRDYEQYF
TRBJ1-1,few,NA,TRBV19,TGTGCCAGTAGTATAGATCAGGGGCTGGACACTGAAGCTTTCTTT,CASSIDQGLDTEAFF
TRBJ2-2,many,TRBD1,TRBV28,TGTGCCAGCAGCTTACAGGGGGCGCCCACCGGGGAGCTGTTTTTT,CASSLQGAPTGELFF
TRBJ2-1,NA,TRBD2,TRBV27,TGTGCCAGCAGTTCCGTAGCGGGGGGGACCTACAATGAGCAGTTCTTC,CASSSVAGGTYNEQFF
TRBJ1-2,NA,TRBD1,TRBV7-9,TGTGCCAGCAGCTCATTCGGGACAGGGGACTATGGCTACACCTTC,CASSSFGTGDYGYTF
TRBJ1-1,many,NA,TRBV11-2,TGTGCCTCAACCCCCTTGAAATGGTCTGAAGCTTTCTTT,CASTPLKWSEAFF
TRBJ1-1,NA,NA,TRBV5-1,TGCGCCAGCAGCTTGGGCTGGGGGAATCCGGACACTGAAGCTTTCTTT,CASSLGWGNPDTEAFF
TRBJ1-4,NA,NA,TRBV6-1,TGTGCCACTACCGGGACTCAGGGTGAAAAACTGTTTTTT,CATTGTQGEKLFF
TRBJ2-7,NA,NA,TRBV4-3,TGCGCCAGCAGCCAAGATGTCGCCGGGGGCAGGGGCGAGCAGTACTTC,CASSQDVAGGRGEQYF
TRBJ2-3,many,TRBD1,TRBV7-9,TGTGCCAGCACCCTACCGGGACAGGGAGCCGATACGCAGTATTTT,CASTLPGQGADTQYF
TRBJ2-7,NA,TRBD2,TRBV11-3,TGTGCCAGCAGCTTAGGGGGACTAGCTCTAACCTACGAGCAGTACTTC,CASSLGGLALTYEQYF
TRBJ2-3,many,NA,TRBV7-2,TGTGCCAGCAGCTCTGCTACCACAGATACGCAGTATTTT,CASSSATTDTQYF
TRBJ1-2,NA,NA,TRBV6-5,TGTGCCAGCAGTTACGACAACTATGGCTACACCTTC,CASSYDNYGYTF
TRBJ2-3,few,NA,TRBV20-1,TGCAGTGCGCCCGGGGGCTCTAGCACAGATACGCAGTATTTT,CSAPGGSSTDTQYF
TRBJ2-3,many,NA,TRBV18,TGTGCCAGCTCAGCCGGACAAACTAGCACAGATACGCAGTATTTT,CASSAGQTSTDTQYF
TRBJ1-1,NA,NA,TRBV28,TGTGCCAGCAGCAAATATATGAACACTGAAGCTTTCTTT,CASSKYMNTEAFF
TRBJ2-1,many,NA,TRBV2,TGTGCCAGCAGTGTGCAGCCGAGCTCCTACAATGAGCAGTTCTTC,CASSVQPSSYNEQFF
TRBJ1-2,many,NA,TRBV30,TGTGCCGGACGGACGGACAGTTACTATGGCTACACCTTC,CAGRTDSYYGYTF
TRBJ2-7,NA,TRBD1,TRBV30,TGTGCCTGGAGTGATCCGGGACAGGGTATGAGGGAGCAGTACTTC,CAWSDPGQGMREQYF
TRBJ2-1,many,TRBD2,TRBV11-2,TGTGCCAGCAGCTTCGGGGGAGGGCCTTCACAGTTCTTC,CASSFGGGPSQFF
TRBJ2-7,few,TRBD2,TRBV7-9,TGTGCCAGCAGCAAACTAGCGAGTACCTACGAGCAGTACTTC,CASSKLASTYEQYF
TRBJ1-1,NA,TRBD1,TRBV28,TGTGCCAGCAGTAGCGGACAGGGGAAGAGGAACACTGAAGCTTTCTTT,CASSSGQGKRNTEAFF
TRBJ2-3,many,TRBD2,TRBV20-1,TGCAGTGTTAGCGGGAGTACAGATACGCAGTATTTT,CSVSGSTDTQYF
TRBJ1-3,NA,NA,TRBV18,TGTGCCAGCTCACCTGCATCGCCGACAGGACCGTCGGGAAACACCATATATTTT,CASSPASPTGPSGNTIYF